This TCR beta chain was documented in a study of siplizumab effects on memory and regulatory T cells. Findings and caveats of the study: Naive T cells, seemingly more diverse than memory cells, seemed major alloresponse contributors.

Of note for this clone: The antigen remains undetermined.

The V and J ends lost 0 bases and 8 bases, in that order; junction bases with no gene match: 9. The length of the CDR3 is 16 residues. Germline loops: CDR1 KGHSH, CDR2 LQKENI. The table came from immunoSEQ multiplex PCR; TCRdb's copy has only in-frame clones and leaves some out. The table includes around 87,000 clones, 85% to 90% detected once. Sequencing used CD4+ T cells sorted from blood. This chain joins TRBV18 and TRBJ2-3; 9 nucleotides align to TRBD1. This sequence was found in a human donor in good health. The CDR3 region has the DNA TGTGCCAGCTCACCACCGGGACAGGGAGGATACGGTACGCAGTATTTT. As protein: CASSPPGQGGYGTQYF.